Given below is one T cell receptor beta chain in context. This sample stems from a study of blood T cell repertoires in COVID-19. Study context: Material from acute and convalescent COVID-19 was sourced from the United States, Italy and Spain.

Which cohort a participant joined came from the clinical history participants gave. Per the original data handling: Counts of nucleated cells, estimated from reference gene primer amplification, were obtained. This table comes from immunoSEQ multiplex PCR, and its TCRdb copy is limited to in-frame clones, with some not included. V and J calls and clone size follow that table, whereas D and trimming were derived from the DNA. This table holds under 300,000 clones, around nine tenths found once. The receptor's source is a woman aged 18-29 years who had recovered from COVID-19. The sequencing input was PBMCs or T cells enriched from blood (not recorded which).

CDR3 coding DNA: TGTGCCAGCAGCTCAAGACTAGCGGAAGTGGGGGAGACCCAGTACTTC. Translated: CASSSRLAEVGETQYF. This chain links TRBV11-2 with TRBJ2-5; 9 bases agree with TRBD2. The CDR3 length is 16 residues. The germline gives CDR1 SGHAT, CDR2 FQNNGV. V was clipped by 4 bases and J by 5 bases; unmatched bases: 11.